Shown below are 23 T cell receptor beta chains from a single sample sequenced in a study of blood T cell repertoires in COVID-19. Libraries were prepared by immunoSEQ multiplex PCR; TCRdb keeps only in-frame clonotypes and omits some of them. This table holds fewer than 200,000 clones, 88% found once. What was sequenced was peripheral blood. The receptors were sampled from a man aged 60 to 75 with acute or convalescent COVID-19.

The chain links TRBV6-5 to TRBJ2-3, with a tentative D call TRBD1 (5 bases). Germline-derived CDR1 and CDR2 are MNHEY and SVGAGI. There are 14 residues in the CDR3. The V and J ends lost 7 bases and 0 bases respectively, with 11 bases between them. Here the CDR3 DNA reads TGTGCCAGCAAACAACAGGAGAGCACAGATACGCAGTATTTT. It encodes CASKQQESTDTQYF.

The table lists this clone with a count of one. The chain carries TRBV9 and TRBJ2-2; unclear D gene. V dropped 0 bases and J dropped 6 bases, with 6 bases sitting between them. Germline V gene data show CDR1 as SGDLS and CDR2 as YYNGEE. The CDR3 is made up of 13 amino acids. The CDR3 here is CASSVVLAGELFF. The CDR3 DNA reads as TGTGCCAGCAGCGTAGTTTTAGCCGGGGAGCTGTTTTTT.

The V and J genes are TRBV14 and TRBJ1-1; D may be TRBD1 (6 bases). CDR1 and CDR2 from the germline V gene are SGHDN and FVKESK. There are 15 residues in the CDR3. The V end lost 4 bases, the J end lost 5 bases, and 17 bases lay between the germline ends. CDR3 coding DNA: TGTGCCAGCAGCCCGGGGGGGGGCAGGCGTACTGAAGCTTTCTTT. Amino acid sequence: CASSPGGGRRTEAFF.

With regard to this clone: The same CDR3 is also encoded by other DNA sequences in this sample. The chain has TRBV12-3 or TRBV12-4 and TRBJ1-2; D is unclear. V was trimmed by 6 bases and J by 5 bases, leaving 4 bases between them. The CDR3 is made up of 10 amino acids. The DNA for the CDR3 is TGTGCCAGCAGCCGGTATGGCTACACCTTC. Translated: CASSRYGYTF.

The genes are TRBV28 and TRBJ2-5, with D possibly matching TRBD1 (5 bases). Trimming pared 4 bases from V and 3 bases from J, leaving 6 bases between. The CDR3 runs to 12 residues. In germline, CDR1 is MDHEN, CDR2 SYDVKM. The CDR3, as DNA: TGTGCCAGCAGTTCCAGGGAAGAGACCCAGTACTTC. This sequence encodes CASSSREETQYF.

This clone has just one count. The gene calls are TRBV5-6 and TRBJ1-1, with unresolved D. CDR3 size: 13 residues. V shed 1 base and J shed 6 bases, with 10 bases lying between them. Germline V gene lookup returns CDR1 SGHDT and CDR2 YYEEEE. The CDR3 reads CASSLWVEAEAFF. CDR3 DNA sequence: TGTGCCAGCAGCTTGTGGGTGGAGGCTGAAGCTTTCTTT. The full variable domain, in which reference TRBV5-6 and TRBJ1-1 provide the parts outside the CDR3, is DAGVTQSPTHLIKTRGQQVTLRCSPKSGHDTVSWYQQALGQGPQFIFQYYEEEERQRGNFPDRFSGHQFPNYSSELNVNALLLGDSALYLCASSLWVEAEAFFGQGTRLTVV.

The CDR3 nucleotides read TGTGCCAGCAGCTTAGGACAGGGAGTAGAGACCCAGTACTTC. Its protein product is CASSLGQGVETQYF. The genes are TRBV7-8 and TRBJ2-5; 7 bases fit TRBD1. The CDR3 spans 14 residues. CDR1 is SGHVS and CDR2 is FQNEAQ in the germline V gene. Trimming took 1 base from V and 4 from J; bases not matched to a gene: 3.

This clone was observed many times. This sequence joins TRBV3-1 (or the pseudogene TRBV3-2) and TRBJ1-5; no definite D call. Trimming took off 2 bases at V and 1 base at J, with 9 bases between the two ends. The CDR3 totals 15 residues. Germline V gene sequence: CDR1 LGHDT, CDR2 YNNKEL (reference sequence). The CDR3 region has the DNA TGTGCCAGCAGCCAAAATTTGGGCAGCAATCAGCCCCAGCATTTT. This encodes CASSQNLGSNQPQHF.

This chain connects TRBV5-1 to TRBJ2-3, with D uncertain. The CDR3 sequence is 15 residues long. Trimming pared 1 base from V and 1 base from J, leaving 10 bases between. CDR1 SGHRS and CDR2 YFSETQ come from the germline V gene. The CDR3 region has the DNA TGCGCCAGCAGCTTGAACGGTATGGGCACAGATACGCAGTATTTT. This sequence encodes CASSLNGMGTDTQYF.

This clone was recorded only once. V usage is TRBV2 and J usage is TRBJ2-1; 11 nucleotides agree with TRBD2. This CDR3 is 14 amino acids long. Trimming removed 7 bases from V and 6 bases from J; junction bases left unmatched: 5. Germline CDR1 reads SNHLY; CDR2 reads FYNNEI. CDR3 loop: CASTQLAGVNEQFF. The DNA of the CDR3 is TGTGCCAGCACCCAACTAGCGGGGGTCAATGAGCAGTTCTTC.

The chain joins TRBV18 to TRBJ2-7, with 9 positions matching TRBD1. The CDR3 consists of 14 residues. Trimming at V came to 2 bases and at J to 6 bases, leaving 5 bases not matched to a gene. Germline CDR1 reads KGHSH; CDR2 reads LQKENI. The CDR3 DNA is TGTGCCAGCTCACCAAGGGACAGGGCGGGCGAGCAGTACTTC. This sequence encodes CASSPRDRAGEQYF.

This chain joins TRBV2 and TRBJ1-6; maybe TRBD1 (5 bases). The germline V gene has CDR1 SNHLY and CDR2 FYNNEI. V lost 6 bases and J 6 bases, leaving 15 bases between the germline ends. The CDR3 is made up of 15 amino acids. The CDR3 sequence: CASRGSDSFNSPLHF. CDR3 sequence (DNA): TGTGCCAGCAGGGGTTCAGACAGTTTTAATTCACCCCTCCACTTT.

The CDR3 spells CASSSTGSWDGYTF. The CDR3 nucleotides are TGTGCCAGTAGCTCGACAGGTTCATGGGATGGCTACACCTTC. The chain links TRBV19 to TRBJ1-2; maybe TRBD1 (6 bases). Trimming cost V 6 bases and J 6 bases, with 17 bases left between them. CDR1 is LNHDA and CDR2 is SQIVND in the germline V gene (reference sequence). The CDR3 sequence is 14 residues long.

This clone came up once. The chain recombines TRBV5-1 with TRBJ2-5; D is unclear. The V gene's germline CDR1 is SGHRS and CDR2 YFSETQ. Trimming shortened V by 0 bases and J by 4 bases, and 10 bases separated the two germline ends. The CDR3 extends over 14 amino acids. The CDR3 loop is CASSLAGRSETQYF. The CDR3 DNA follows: TGCGCCAGCAGCTTGGCGGGTAGGTCAGAGACCCAGTACTTC.

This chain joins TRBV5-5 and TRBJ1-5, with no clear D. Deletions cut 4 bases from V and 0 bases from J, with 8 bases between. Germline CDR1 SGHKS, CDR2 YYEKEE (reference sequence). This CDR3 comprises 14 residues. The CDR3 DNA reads TGTGCCAGCAGCCGAGGATATAGCAATCAGCCCCAGCATTTT. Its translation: CASSRGYSNQPQHF. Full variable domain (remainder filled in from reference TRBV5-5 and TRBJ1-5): DAGVTQSPTHLIKTRGQQVTLRCSPISGHKSVSWYQQVLGQGPQFIFQYYEKEERGRGNFPDRFSARQFPNYSSELNVNALLLGDSALYLCASSRGYSNQPQHFGDGTRLSIL.

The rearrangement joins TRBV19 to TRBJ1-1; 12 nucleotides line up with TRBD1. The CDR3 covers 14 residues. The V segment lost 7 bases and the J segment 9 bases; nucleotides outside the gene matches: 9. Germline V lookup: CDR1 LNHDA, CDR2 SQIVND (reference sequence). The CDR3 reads CASTPWGQGAQAFF. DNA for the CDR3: TGTGCCAGTACCCCGTGGGGACAGGGGGCGCAAGCTTTCTTT.

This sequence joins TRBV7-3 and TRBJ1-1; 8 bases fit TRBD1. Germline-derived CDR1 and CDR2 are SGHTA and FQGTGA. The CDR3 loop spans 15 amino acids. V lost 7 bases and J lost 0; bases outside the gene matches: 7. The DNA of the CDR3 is TGTGCCAGCACCATACAGGGGGGTATGAACACTGAAGCTTTCTTT. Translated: CASTIQGGMNTEAFF.

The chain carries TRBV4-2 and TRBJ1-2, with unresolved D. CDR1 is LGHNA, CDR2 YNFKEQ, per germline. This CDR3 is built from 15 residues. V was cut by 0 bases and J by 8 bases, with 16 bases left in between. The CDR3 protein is CASSQEGQGPGGYTF. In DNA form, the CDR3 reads TGTGCCAGCAGCCAAGAGGGTCAAGGGCCGGGAGGCTACACCTTC.

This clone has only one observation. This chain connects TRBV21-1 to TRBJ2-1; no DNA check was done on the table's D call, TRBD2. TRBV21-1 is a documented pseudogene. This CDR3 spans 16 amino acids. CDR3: CASSNRGFDSYNEQFF. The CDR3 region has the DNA TGTGCCAGCAGCAATCGCGGCTTCGACTCCTACAATGAGCAGTTCTTC.

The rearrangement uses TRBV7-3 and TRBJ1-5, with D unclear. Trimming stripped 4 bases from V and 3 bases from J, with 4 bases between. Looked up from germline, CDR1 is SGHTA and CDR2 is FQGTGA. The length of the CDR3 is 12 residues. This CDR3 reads CASSSYNQPQHF. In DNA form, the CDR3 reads TGTGCCAGCAGCTCTTACAATCAGCCCCAGCATTTT.

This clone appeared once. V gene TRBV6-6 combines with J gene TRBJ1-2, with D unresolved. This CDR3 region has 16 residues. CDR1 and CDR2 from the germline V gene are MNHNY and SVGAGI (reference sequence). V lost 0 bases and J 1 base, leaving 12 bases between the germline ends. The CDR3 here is CASSYSRSEINYGYTF. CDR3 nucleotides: TGTGCCAGCAGTTACTCCCGCAGCGAGATTAACTATGGCTACACCTTC.

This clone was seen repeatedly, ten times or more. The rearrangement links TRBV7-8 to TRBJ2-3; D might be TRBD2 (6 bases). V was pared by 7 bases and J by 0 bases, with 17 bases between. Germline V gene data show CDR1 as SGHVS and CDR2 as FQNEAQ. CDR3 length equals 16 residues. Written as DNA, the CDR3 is TGTGCCAGCACCGGGGGTCCAGCCTATAGCACAGATACGCAGTATTTT. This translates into CASTGGPAYSTDTQYF.

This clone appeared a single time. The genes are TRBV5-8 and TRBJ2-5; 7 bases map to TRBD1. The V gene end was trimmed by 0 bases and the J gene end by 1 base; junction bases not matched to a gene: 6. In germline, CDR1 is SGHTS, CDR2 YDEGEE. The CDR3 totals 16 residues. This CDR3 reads CASSLAAYRGQETQYF. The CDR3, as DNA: TGTGCCAGCAGCTTGGCCGCGTACAGGGGCCAAGAGACCCAGTACTTC.